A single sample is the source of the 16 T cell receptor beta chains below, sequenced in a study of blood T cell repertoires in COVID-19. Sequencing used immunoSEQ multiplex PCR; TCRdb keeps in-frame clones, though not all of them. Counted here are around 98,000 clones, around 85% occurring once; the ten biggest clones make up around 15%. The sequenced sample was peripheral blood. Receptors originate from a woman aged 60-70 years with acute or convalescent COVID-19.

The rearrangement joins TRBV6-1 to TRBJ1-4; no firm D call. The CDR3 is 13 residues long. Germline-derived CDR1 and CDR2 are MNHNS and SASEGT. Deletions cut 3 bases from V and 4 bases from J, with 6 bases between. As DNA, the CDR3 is TGTGCCAGCAGTGATCGTAATAATGAAAAACTGTTTTTT. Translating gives CASSDRNNEKLFF.

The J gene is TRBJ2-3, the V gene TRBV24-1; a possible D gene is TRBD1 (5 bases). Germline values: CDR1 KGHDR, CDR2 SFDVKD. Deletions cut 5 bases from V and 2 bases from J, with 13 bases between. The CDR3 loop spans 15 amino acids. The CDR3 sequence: CATSGSPGYTDTQYF. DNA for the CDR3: TGTGCCACCAGTGGATCCCCAGGGTACACAGATACGCAGTATTTT.

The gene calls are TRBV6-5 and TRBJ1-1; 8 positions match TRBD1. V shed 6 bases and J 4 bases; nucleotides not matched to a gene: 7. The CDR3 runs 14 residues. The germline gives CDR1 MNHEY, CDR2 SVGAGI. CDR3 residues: CASRAGGGRTEAFF. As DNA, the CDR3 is TGTGCCAGCAGGGCAGGGGGCGGTCGCACTGAAGCTTTCTTT.

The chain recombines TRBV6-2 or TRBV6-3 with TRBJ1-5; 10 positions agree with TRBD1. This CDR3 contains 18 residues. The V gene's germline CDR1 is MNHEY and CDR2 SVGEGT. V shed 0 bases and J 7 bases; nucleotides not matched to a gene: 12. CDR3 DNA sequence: TGTGCCAGCAGTTACTCGACAGGGGGCGAGTTAATGAGCCAGCCCCAGCATTTT. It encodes CASSYSTGGELMSQPQHF.

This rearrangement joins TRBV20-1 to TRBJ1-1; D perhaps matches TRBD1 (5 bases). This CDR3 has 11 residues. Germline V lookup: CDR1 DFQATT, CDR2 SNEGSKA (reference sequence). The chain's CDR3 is CTRQTNTEAFF. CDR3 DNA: TGCACCCGACAGACGAACACTGAAGCTTTCTTT.

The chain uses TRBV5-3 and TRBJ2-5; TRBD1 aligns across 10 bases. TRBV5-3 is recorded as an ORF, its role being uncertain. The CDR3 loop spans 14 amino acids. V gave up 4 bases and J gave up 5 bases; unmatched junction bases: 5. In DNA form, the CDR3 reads TGTGCCAGAAGCACTGACAGGGGGCTCGAGACCCAGTACTTC. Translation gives CARSTDRGLETQYF.

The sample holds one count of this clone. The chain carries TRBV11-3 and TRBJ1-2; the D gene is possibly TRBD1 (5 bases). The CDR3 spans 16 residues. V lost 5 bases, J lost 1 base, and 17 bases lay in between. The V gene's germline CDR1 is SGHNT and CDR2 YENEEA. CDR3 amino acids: CASSRGAGRDNYGYTF. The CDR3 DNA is TGTGCCAGCAGCCGAGGGGCGGGAAGGGATAACTATGGCTACACCTTC.

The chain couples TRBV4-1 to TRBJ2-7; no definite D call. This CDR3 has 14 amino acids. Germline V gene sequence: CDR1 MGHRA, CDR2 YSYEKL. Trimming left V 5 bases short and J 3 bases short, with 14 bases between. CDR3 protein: CASSYSGIGYEQYF. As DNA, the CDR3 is TGCGCCAGCAGCTATTCAGGAATTGGCTACGAGCAGTACTTC.

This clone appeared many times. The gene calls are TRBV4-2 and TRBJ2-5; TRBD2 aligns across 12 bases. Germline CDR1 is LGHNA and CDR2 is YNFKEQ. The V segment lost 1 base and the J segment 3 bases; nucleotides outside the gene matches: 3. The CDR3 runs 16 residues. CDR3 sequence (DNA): TGTGCCAGCAGCCAAGGGGCTAGCGGGGGGGAAGAGACCCAGTACTTC. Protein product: CASSQGASGGEETQYF.

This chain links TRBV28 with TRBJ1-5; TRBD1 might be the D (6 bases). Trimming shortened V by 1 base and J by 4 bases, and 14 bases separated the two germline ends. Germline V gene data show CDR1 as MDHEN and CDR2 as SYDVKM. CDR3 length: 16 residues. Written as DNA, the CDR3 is TGTGCCAGCAGTTTATTATCCAGGGGTTGGAATCAGCCCCAGCATTTT. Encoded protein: CASSLLSRGWNQPQHF.

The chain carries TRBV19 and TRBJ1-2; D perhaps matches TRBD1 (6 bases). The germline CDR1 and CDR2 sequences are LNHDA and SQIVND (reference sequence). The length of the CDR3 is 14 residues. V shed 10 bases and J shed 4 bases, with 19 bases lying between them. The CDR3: CATTQTGYPYGYTF. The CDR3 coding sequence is TGTGCCACTACACAGACAGGCTATCCCTATGGCTACACCTTC.

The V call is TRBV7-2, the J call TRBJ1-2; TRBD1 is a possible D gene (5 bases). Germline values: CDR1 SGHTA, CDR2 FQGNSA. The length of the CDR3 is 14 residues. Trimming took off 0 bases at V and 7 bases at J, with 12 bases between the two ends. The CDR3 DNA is TGTGCCAGCAGCTTAGCTTGGGGGGGAGCTGGCTACACCTTC. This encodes CASSLAWGGAGYTF.

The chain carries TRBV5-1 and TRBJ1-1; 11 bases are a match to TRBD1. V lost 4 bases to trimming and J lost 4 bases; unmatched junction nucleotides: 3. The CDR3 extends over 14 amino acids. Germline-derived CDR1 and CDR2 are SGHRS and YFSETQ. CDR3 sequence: CASSDGTGGTEAFF. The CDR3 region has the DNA TGCGCCAGCAGCGATGGGACAGGGGGCACTGAAGCTTTCTTT. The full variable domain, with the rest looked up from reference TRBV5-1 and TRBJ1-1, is KAGVTQTPRYLIKTRGQQVTLSCSPISGHRSVSWYQQTPGQGLQFLFEYFSETQRNKGNFPGRFSGRQFSNSRSEMNVSTLELGDSALYLCASSDGTGGTEAFFGQGTRLTVV.

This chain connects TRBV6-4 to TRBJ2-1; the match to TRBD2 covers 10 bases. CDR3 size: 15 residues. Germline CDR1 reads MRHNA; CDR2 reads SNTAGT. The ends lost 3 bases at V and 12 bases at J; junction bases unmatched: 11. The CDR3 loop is CASSEASGGAQRQFF. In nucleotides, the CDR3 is TGTGCCAGCAGTGAAGCGAGCGGGGGGGCTCAACGGCAGTTCTTC.

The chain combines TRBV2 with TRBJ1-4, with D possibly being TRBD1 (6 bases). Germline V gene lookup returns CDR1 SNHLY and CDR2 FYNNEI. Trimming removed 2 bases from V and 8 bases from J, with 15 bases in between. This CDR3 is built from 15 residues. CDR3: CASSEQGTISEKLFF. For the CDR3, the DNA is TGTGCCAGCAGTGAACAGGGGACGATTAGCGAAAAACTGTTTTTT.

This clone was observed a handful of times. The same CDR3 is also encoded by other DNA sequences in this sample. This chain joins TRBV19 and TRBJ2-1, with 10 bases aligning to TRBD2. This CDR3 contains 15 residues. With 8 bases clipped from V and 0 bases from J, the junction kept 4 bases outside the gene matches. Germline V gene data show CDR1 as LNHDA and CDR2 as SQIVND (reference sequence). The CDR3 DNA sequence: TGTGCCAGTCGGACTAGCGGTCCCTCCTACAATGAGCAGTTCTTC. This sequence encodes CASRTSGPSYNEQFF.